This T cell receptor beta chain was documented in a study of blood T cell repertoires in COVID-19 (dated by TCRdb to the early 2020s). As for the study more broadly: Samples covering the acute and convalescent phases of COVID-19 were provided by collaborators in the United States, Italy and Spain. The prospective study material was composed of cDNA or gDNA derived from T cells, B-cell-depleted T cells, or PBMCs. The dataset comprised deeply sampled blood TCRbeta repertoires from subjects exposed to, actively infected with, or recovered from COVID-19. The repertoires were released in a freely available public database intended as a resource for research on the immune response to SARS-CoV-2. The samples were drawn from two sources: the first 160 participants of the ongoing ImmuneRACE study, and 1,000 to 1,500 subjects contributed by 6 global collaborators. Nearly every sample came with metadata listing a de-identified subject ID, COVID-19 status, age in years and sex. HLA class I and class II types, where available, came from metadata supplied by the sample provider rather than from assay-based typing. Paper-wide results and their limitations: How much clinical and demographic metadata was included differed by source and by participant, and the metadata was provided uncurated.

The CDR3 contains 14 residues, cysteine and phenylalanine counted. Only CDR3 DNA remains: 42 bases, in frame from the first base. Cut back by 0 bases and 7 bases, the V and J ends lie 12 bases apart. CDR1 and CDR2 are drawn from the germline V gene (reference sequence): GTSNPN, SVGIG. TCRbeta CDR3 regions were amplified from genomic DNA using the immunoSEQ Assay, a bias-controlled multiplex PCR. The authors' analysis ran thus. The number of nucleated cells in each sample was estimated from the amplification of reference gene primers within the assay. Sequence reads were collapsed and filtered to measure the absolute abundance of every unique TCRbeta CDR3 rearrangement. For each sample, productive Simpson clonality was calculated as the square root of Simpson's diversity index over productive rearrangements. TCRdb stores this immuneACCESS table with in-frame sequences only. Part of the clones is absent; in the studies checked, under half of the shortfall reflects unresolved V genes, and no reason is known for the rest. V and J calls and clone size come straight from that table; D and trimming were deduced from the DNA. The sample table shows about 170,000 clones, and about 83% are seen once. Approximately 2.6% of the sample goes to the ten largest clones.

One collaborating source in Seattle enrolled patients while the patients were actively infected and followed the patients over time throughout the course of disease. Collaborating institutions collected whole blood in K2EDTA tubes following their own protocols. For TCRbeta analysis, collaborators shipped samples in one of three forms: frozen whole blood, isolated PBMCs, or DNA extracted from either of those sample types. Of note for this clone: It has no known antigen specificity. No base quality information exists; no much larger clone differs at one position.

The sequence came from a woman over 75 with COVID-19, enrolled during active disease. Sequenced: peripheral blood. This chain is built from TRBV30 and TRBJ1-4; 5 matching bases give a weak D call of TRBD1. The nucleotide sequence reads as follows: TGTGCCTGGAGTGTACGTGGGGGAGGTGAAAAACTGTTTTTT. It encodes CAWSVRGGGEKLFF.